This T cell receptor beta chain comes out of a study of CD8+ T cells in alopecia areata. The study's findings and limits: An increase in clonality over normal scalp was evident in lesional scalp, especially alopecia totalis/universalis.

CD4+ and CD8+ T cells were sorted from PBMCs stained for CD3, CD4 and CD8. Regarding this clone: What it recognizes is unknown.

Following RNA extraction, reverse transcription yielded cDNA that acted as the sequencing template. This table comes from immunoSEQ multiplex PCR, and its TCRdb copy is limited to in-frame clones, with some not included. Of 110,000 to 150,000 clones detected, about half appear once; the ten largest clones hold about 1%. Trimming removed 7 bases at V and 0 bases at J, with 12 bases between. Germline CDR1 reads SNHLY; CDR2 reads FYNNEI. The CDR3 contains 15 residues. The TCR sequence derives from a human donor with alopecia areata. V is TRBV2 and J is TRBJ1-4; D is uncertain. Specimen: CD4+ T cells sorted from blood, collected at week 0. The CDR3 nucleotides are TGTGCCAGCACCGAGATGCGGTCAACTAATGAAAAACTGTTTTTT. This gives the protein CASTEMRSTNEKLFF.